The 30 T cell receptor beta chains below all came from one sample that was sequenced in a study of T cell responses to AZD1222 COVID-19 vaccine. Method: immunoSEQ multiplex PCR; TCRdb's copy keeps in-frame clones and lacks some. The profile shows about 120,000 clones, approximately 94% of them singletons. The source material was peripheral blood, sampled 28 days after the second AZD1222 dose. The receptors originated from an adult who received the AZD1222 COVID-19 vaccine.

In its sample, this clone was seen a few times. The V gene is TRBV4-1, the J gene TRBJ2-7, with D perhaps matching TRBD1 or TRBD2 (5 bases each). The CDR3 contains 13 residues. Germline V CDR1 and CDR2: MGHRA, YSYEKL. Trimming pared 4 bases from V and 1 base from J, leaving 8 bases between. Written as DNA, the CDR3 is TGCGCCAGCAGCCGGGACCGGTCCTACGAGCAGTACTTC. Its protein product is CASSRDRSYEQYF.

V gene TRBV28 combines with J gene TRBJ1-2, with 9 bases aligning to TRBD1. The CDR3 is made up of 12 amino acids. Germline lookup yields CDR1 MDHEN and CDR2 SYDVKM. The J segment lost 4 bases and the V segment lost 6 bases, leaving 0 bases of the junction unmatched. CDR3 sequence: CASRTGGYGYTF. DNA for the CDR3: TGTGCCAGCAGGACAGGGGGCTATGGCTACACCTTC.

This chain uses TRBV10-3 with TRBJ1-5; 11 bases agree with TRBD1. Germline V gene sequence: CDR1 ENHRY, CDR2 SYGVKD. V was clipped by 6 bases and J by 0 bases; unmatched bases: 7. This CDR3 is 17 amino acids long. CDR3 DNA: TGTGCCATCAGCCCGGACAGGGGGCTCGTTAGCAATCAGCCCCAGCATTTT. This codes for CAISPDRGLVSNQPQHF.

This clone was seen a few times. V gene TRBV5-1 combines with J gene TRBJ2-3; 11 positions match TRBD2. V gave up 3 bases and J gave up 5 bases; unmatched junction bases: 2. CDR3 length: 14 amino acids. CDR1 is SGHRS, CDR2 YFSETQ, per germline. The CDR3 is CASSSGTSGDTQYF. As DNA, the CDR3 is TGCGCCAGCAGCTCCGGGACTAGCGGAGATACGCAGTATTTT.

This chain joins TRBV10-3 and TRBJ2-5, with a weak D call TRBD1 (6 bases). V lost 6 bases to trimming and J lost 3 bases, with 17 bases between them. Germline loops: CDR1 ENHRY, CDR2 SYGVKD. The CDR3 runs 15 residues. The CDR3 sequence: CAIRAATGEKETQYF. The CDR3 nucleotides are TGTGCCATCAGAGCAGCGACAGGCGAGAAAGAGACCCAGTACTTC.

The rearrangement joins TRBV18 to TRBJ2-4; 14 bases line up with TRBD2. The CDR3 length is 20 residues. Germline-derived CDR1 and CDR2 are KGHSH and LQKENI. The junction had 7 bases not matched to a gene; V was cut back by 0 bases and J by 0 bases. CDR3 protein: CASSPPGTSGGILAKNIQYF. The CDR3 nucleotides read TGTGCCAGCTCACCACCTGGGACTAGCGGGGGCATACTAGCCAAAAACATTCAGTACTTC. The whole variable domain, filled in from reference TRBV18 and TRBJ2-4, reads NAGVMQNPRHLVRRRGQEARLRCSPMKGHSHVYWYRQLPEEGLKFMVYLQKENIIDESGMPKERFSAEFPKEGPSILRIQQVVRGDSAAYFCASSPPGTSGGILAKNIQYFGAGTRLSVL.

This clone has a single count. This sequence joins TRBV7-2 and TRBJ2-3; 9 bases match TRBD2. This CDR3 comprises 17 residues. The germline CDR1 and CDR2 sequences are SGHTA and FQGNSA. The ends lost 5 bases at V and 5 bases at J; junction bases unmatched: 14. The CDR3, as DNA: TGTGCCAGCAGCCCCAGTGCGGGGGGGGATTTGGGAGATACGCAGTATTTT. This codes for CASSPSAGGDLGDTQYF.

J is TRBJ1-4 and V is TRBV5-4, with a possible D match to TRBD1 (5 bases). Germline values: CDR1 SGHNT, CDR2 YYREEE (reference sequence). The CDR3 consists of 19 residues. V lost 4 bases, J lost 2 bases, and 24 bases lay in between. The CDR3: CASSPEPPATDSTNEKLFF. CDR3 DNA: TGTGCCAGCAGCCCCGAGCCACCGGCGACCGACAGCACTAATGAAAAACTGTTTTTT.

J is TRBJ2-7 and V is TRBV10-3; unclear D gene. The V end was cut by 2 bases, the J end by 3 bases, with 5 bases between. Looked up from germline, CDR1 is ENHRY and CDR2 is SYGVKD. This CDR3 contains 12 residues. The CDR3 here is CAISETDYEQYF. The CDR3 region has the DNA TGTGCCATCAGTGAGACGGACTACGAGCAGTACTTC.

V usage is TRBV6-1 and J usage is TRBJ1-1; 7 nucleotides align to TRBD1. V lost 1 base and J lost 4; bases outside the gene matches: 6. Germline assignment: CDR1 MNHNS and CDR2 SASEGT. The CDR3 spans 15 residues. This CDR3 is CASSEVQGEGTEAFF. CDR3 bases: TGTGCCAGCAGTGAAGTGCAGGGGGAAGGCACTGAAGCTTTCTTT.

This sequence joins TRBV5-1 and TRBJ2-7; D is ambiguous. The CDR3 consists of 12 residues. The germline V and J ends were trimmed by 5 bases and 2 bases, with 8 bases remaining between them. Germline CDR1 reads SGHRS; CDR2 reads YFSETQ. CDR3 loop: CASSGATYEQYF. The CDR3 bases are TGCGCCAGCAGTGGAGCGACCTACGAGCAGTACTTC.

V gene TRBV6-4 combines with J gene TRBJ1-5; a possible D gene is TRBD1 (6 bases). The CDR3 runs 17 residues. CDR1 and CDR2 from the germline V gene are MRHNA and SNTAGT. Trimming stripped 5 bases from V and 0 bases from J, with 17 bases between. DNA for the CDR3: TGTGCCAGCAGTCTATCGCGAAGGGGGAATAGCAATCAGCCCCAGCATTTT. Its translation is CASSLSRRGNSNQPQHF.

The chain combines TRBV6-5 with TRBJ1-2, with 8 bases that match TRBD1. CDR1 is MNHEY and CDR2 is SVGAGI in the germline V gene. The V gene end was trimmed by 4 bases and the J gene end by 8 bases; junction bases not matched to a gene: 12. This CDR3 contains 15 residues. The CDR3 DNA sequence: TGTGCCAGCAGTTCCCTTCAGGGGGCTAGTAAAGGCTACACCTTC. Translation: CASSSLQGASKGYTF.

The chain joins TRBV11-2 to TRBJ2-3, with D perhaps given as TRBD1 or TRBD2 (5 bases each). This CDR3 has 15 amino acids. The germline V and J ends were trimmed by 5 bases and 1 base, with 13 bases remaining between them. Germline values: CDR1 SGHAT, CDR2 FQNNGV. CDR3 sequence (DNA): TGTGCCAGCAGCCCAGGGACGGTAGGCACAGATACGCAGTATTTT. Encoded protein: CASSPGTVGTDTQYF.

V and J are TRBV7-9 and TRBJ1-6; D ambiguous. Trimming stripped 5 bases from V and 9 bases from J, with 11 bases between. CDR1 and CDR2 (germline): SEHNR, FQNEAQ (reference sequence). The CDR3 length is 13 residues. The CDR3 protein is CASSPDQLSPLHF. The CDR3 coding sequence is TGTGCCAGCAGCCCGGATCAGCTTTCACCCCTCCACTTT.

The chain joins TRBV7-2 to TRBJ1-2; the D gene is possibly TRBD1 (6 bases). The CDR3 totals 15 residues. Trimming pared 5 bases from V and 1 base from J, leaving 14 bases between. Germline assignment: CDR1 SGHTA and CDR2 FQGNSA. DNA of the CDR3: TGTGCCAGCAGCCAAGACAGGAGCATTAACTATGGCTACACCTTC. Translated, it gives CASSQDRSINYGYTF. The whole variable domain, filled in from reference TRBV7-2 and TRBJ1-2, reads GAGVSQSPSNKVTEKGKDVELRCDPISGHTALYWYRQSLGQGLEFLIYFQGNSAPDKSGLPSDRFSAERTGGSVSTLTIQRTQQEDSAVYLCASSQDRSINYGYTFGSGTRLTVV.

The gene calls are TRBV28 and TRBJ1-5; TRBD1 might be the D (5 bases). The germline V gene encodes CDR1 MDHEN and CDR2 SYDVKM. V was cut by 1 base and J by 6 bases, with 16 bases left in between. This CDR3 spans 16 amino acids. DNA for the CDR3: TGTGCCAGCAGTTTATTGGGGGGGGATCTAGGTCAGCCCCAGCATTTT. Encoded protein: CASSLLGGDLGQPQHF. The full variable domain, completed using reference TRBV28 and TRBJ1-5, is DVKVTQSSRYLVKRTGEKVFLECVQDMDHENMFWYRQDPGLGLRLIYFSYDVKMKEKGDIPEGYSVSREKKERFSLILESASTNQTSMYLCASSLLGGDLGQPQHFGDGTRLSIL.

The chain couples TRBV6-2 or TRBV6-3 to TRBJ1-2, with 8 bases identical to TRBD1. The trim removed 4 bases at V and 6 bases at J, leaving 7 bases unmatched. Germline V gives CDR1 MNHEY, CDR2 SVGEGT. The CDR3 length is 14 residues. For the CDR3, the DNA is TGTGCCAGCAGTTGGGGACAGGTATCGAATGGCTACACCTTC. The encoded protein is CASSWGQVSNGYTF.

The V and J genes are TRBV18 and TRBJ1-3; D unclear. The CDR3 contains 13 residues. Germline values: CDR1 KGHSH, CDR2 LQKENI. Trimming pared 0 bases from V and 9 bases from J, leaving 9 bases between. This CDR3 reads CASSPPELVTIYF. CDR3 DNA: TGTGCCAGCTCACCACCGGAACTCGTCACCATATATTTT.

The chain is built from TRBV11-2 and TRBJ1-1, with 8 positions matching TRBD1. Germline V gives CDR1 SGHAT, CDR2 FQNNGV. V trimming: 5 bases; J trimming: 7 bases; junction bases outside the gene matches: 6. The CDR3 is 13 residues long. CDR3 protein: CASSRTGRGEAFF. The CDR3 DNA sequence: TGTGCCAGCAGCCGGACAGGGAGGGGTGAAGCTTTCTTT.

V is TRBV19 and J is TRBJ2-2; TRBD1 matches 7 bases. Germline loops: CDR1 LNHDA, CDR2 SQIVND (reference sequence). The V segment lost 1 base and the J segment 1 base; nucleotides outside the gene matches: 0. The CDR3 is 15 amino acids. The CDR3 loop reads CASSIGTGNTGELFF. The CDR3 DNA reads TGTGCCAGTAGTATAGGGACAGGGAACACCGGGGAGCTGTTTTTT.

The chain employs TRBV7-8 and TRBJ2-4; TRBD1 matches 7 bases. CDR1 SGHVS and CDR2 FQNEAQ come from the germline V gene. The CDR3 has 17 residues. J was trimmed by 2 bases and V by 3 bases; bases with no gene match: 10. CDR3 DNA sequence: TGTGCCAGCAGCTTCGTTAGGAACAGGGGATCCAAAAACATTCAGTACTTC. Amino acid sequence: CASSFVRNRGSKNIQYF.

V usage is TRBV5-4 and J usage is TRBJ2-3, with 9 bases lining up with TRBD2. The CDR3 has 15 amino acids. The junction had 5 bases not matched to a gene; V was cut back by 4 bases and J by 2 bases. The germline gives CDR1 SGHNT, CDR2 YYREEE (reference sequence). The CDR3 spells CASSTASGVTDTQYF. Here the CDR3 DNA reads TGTGCCAGCAGCACTGCTAGCGGGGTCACAGATACGCAGTATTTT.

The CDR3 loop reads CASSSFNNPRTGDSPLHF. DNA of the CDR3: TGTGCCAGCAGTTCCTTCAACAACCCCCGGACAGGGGATTCACCCCTCCACTTT. The rearrangement uses TRBV27 and TRBJ1-6; 9 nucleotides align to TRBD1. J was trimmed by 8 bases and V by 4 bases; bases with no gene match: 15. CDR3 length: 18 amino acids. Germline assignment: CDR1 MNHEY and CDR2 SMNVEV (reference sequence).

This chain links TRBV20-1 with TRBJ1-2; D is perhaps TRBD1 (5 bases). This CDR3 is 11 amino acids long. Trimming stripped 3 bases from V and 8 bases from J, with 10 bases between. Germline CDR1 DFQATT, CDR2 SNEGSKA (reference sequence). The CDR3 bases are TGCAGTGCTAGCCAGGGCGACGGCTACACCTTC. This gives the protein CSASQGDGYTF.

This clone was recorded only once. In nucleotides, the CDR3 is TGTGCCAGCAGTACCCATGGGGGAGGCGAGCAGTACTTC. Protein: CASSTHGGGEQYF. The chain joins TRBV12-3 or TRBV12-4 to TRBJ2-7; D perhaps matches TRBD2 (6 bases). The CDR3 runs 13 residues. V dropped 5 bases and J dropped 6 bases, with 14 bases sitting between them.

V and J are TRBV6-1 and TRBJ1-1; D might be TRBD1 (5 bases). Germline CDR1 and CDR2: MNHNS and SASEGT. The CDR3 contains 13 residues. V shed 5 bases and J shed 0 bases, with 7 bases lying between them. The CDR3 is CASSWGVNTEAFF. The CDR3 nucleotides are TGTGCCAGCAGTTGGGGGGTGAACACTGAAGCTTTCTTT.

This clone was seen a few times. The chain has TRBV4-1 and TRBJ2-7, with D perhaps assigned TRBD1 or TRBD2 (7 bases each). Germline CDR1 and CDR2: MGHRA and YSYEKL. The CDR3 loop spans 15 amino acids. The V and J ends lost 1 base and 3 bases respectively, with 13 bases between them. The CDR3 nucleotides are TGCGCCAGCAGCCAAGTGGGAGGGGGCGGCTACGAGCAGTACTTC. Translation: CASSQVGGGGYEQYF.

The rearrangement uses TRBV5-1 and TRBJ2-7; TRBD1 or TRBD2 may be the D gene (5 bases each). The CDR3 has 14 amino acids. CDR1 is SGHRS, CDR2 YFSETQ, per germline. The V and J ends lost 8 bases and 5 bases respectively, with 20 bases between them. The CDR3 DNA is TGCGCCAGAGATCTGAGGGGTAAGAGCAACGAGCAGTACTTC. Translation: CARDLRGKSNEQYF. The variable domain in full, with the rest retrieved from reference TRBV5-1 and TRBJ2-7, is KAGVTQTPRYLIKTRGQQVTLSCSPISGHRSVSWYQQTPGQGLQFLFEYFSETQRNKGNFPGRFSGRQFSNSRSEMNVSTLELGDSALYLCARDLRGKSNEQYFGPGTRLTVT.

This sequence joins TRBV5-1 and TRBJ1-2; D unclear. Between the trimmed V and J ends, which lost 4 bases and 0 bases, there was a span of 7 bases. The germline gives CDR1 SGHRS, CDR2 YFSETQ. The CDR3 consists of 13 residues. The CDR3 is CASSAAANYGYTF. DNA of the CDR3: TGCGCCAGCAGCGCGGCCGCTAACTATGGCTACACCTTC.